The following is a TCR beta chain sequence with its context. Libraries were prepared by immunoSEQ multiplex PCR; TCRdb keeps only in-frame clonotypes and omits some of them. The sample holds some 390,000 clones, 80% to 90% seen once. This CDR3 has 15 amino acids. The germline CDR1 and CDR2 sequences are MNHNS and SASEGT. Deletions cut 0 bases from V and 4 bases from J, with 9 bases between. The data are from a study of Ad26.COV2.S vaccination and SARS-CoV-2 variants. Study as a whole: Donor allocation was to the COV1001 Ad26.COV2.S trial arm.

Indicated treatment: 15 to 20 received Ad26.COV2.S at low or high dose, single or two shots; a few received placebo; per-sample allocation not given. After the first vaccine or placebo injection, samples were drawn on day 63. Vaccine was an Ad26 vector expressing Wuhan-strain SARS-CoV-2 spike. This receptor was obtained from a person between 18 and 59 years old who received the Ad26.COV2.S COVID-19 vaccine or a placebo. The sequences come from peripheral blood, collected in a trial of Ad26.COV2.S vaccine versus placebo. The V gene is TRBV6-1, the J gene TRBJ1-4; no clear D gene. The CDR3 loop reads CASSEALSGNEKLFF. The CDR3 coding sequence is TGTGCCAGCAGTGAAGCGTTGTCGGGTAATGAAAAACTGTTTTTT.